This T cell receptor beta chain is from a study of Ad26.COV2.S vaccination and SARS-CoV-2 variants. On the study more broadly: Ad26.COV2.S was injected intramuscularly once or twice, 56 days apart.

TCRdb's copy holds only in-frame clones and misses some; the assay was immunoSEQ multiplex PCR. The sample records around 300,000 clones, roughly 89% being singletons. Germline V CDR1 and CDR2: LNHDA, SQIVND (reference sequence). The CDR3 runs 15 residues. The ends lost 6 bases at V and 0 bases at J; junction bases unmatched: 7. As for treatment: about 20 received Ad26.COV2.S at low or high dose, single or two shots; roughly five received placebo; per-sample allocation not given. Vaccine and placebo recipients were sampled on day 63 after the first injection. The J gene is TRBJ1-1, the V gene TRBV19; TRBD1 matches 7 bases. The TCR sequence derives from a person between 18 and 65 years old who received the Ad26.COV2.S COVID-19 vaccine or a placebo. Source: peripheral blood, taken in a trial of Ad26.COV2.S vaccine versus placebo. The CDR3 is CASRGRDSLNTEAFF. CDR3 coding DNA: TGTGCCAGTAGGGGTAGGGACAGTCTGAACACTGAAGCTTTCTTT.